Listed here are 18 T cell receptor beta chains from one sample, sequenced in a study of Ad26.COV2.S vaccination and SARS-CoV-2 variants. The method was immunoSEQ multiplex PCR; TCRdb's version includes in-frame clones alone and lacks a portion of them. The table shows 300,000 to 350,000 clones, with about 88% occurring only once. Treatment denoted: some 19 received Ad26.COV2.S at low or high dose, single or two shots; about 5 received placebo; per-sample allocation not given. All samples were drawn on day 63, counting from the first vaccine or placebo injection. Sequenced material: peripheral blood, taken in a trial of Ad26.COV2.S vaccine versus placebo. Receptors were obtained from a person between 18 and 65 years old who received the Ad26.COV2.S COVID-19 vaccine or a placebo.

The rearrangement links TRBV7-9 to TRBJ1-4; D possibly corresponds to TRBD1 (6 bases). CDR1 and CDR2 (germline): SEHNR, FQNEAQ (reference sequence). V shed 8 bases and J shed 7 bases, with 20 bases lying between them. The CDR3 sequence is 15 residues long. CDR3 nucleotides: TGTGCCAGCCACCCCGGGGGGCGACTGGGTGAAAAACTGTTTTTT. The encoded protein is CASHPGGRLGEKLFF.

This CDR3 is CASSLTGTNEKLFF. CDR3 in DNA: TGTGCCAGCAGCTTGACAGGGACAAATGAAAAACTGTTTTTT. The chain recombines TRBV5-4 with TRBJ1-4; D is perhaps TRBD1 (6 bases). The CDR3 contains 14 residues. Germline loops: CDR1 SGHNT, CDR2 YYREEE (reference sequence). With 1 base removed from V and 5 bases from J, the gap between germline ends came to 9 bases.

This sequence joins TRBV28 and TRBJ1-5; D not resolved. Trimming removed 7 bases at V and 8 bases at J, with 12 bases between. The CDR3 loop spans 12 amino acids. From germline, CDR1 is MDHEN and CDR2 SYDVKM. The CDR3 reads CASTAAREPQHF. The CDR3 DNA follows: TGTGCCAGCACCGCGGCGCGGGAGCCCCAGCATTTT.

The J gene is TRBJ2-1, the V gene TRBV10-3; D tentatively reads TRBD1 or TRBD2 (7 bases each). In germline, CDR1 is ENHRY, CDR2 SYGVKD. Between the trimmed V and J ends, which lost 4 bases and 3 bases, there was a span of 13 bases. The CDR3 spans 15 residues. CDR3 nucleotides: TGTGCCATCAGTGCGTCAGGGGGGGGCTACAATGAGCAGTTCTTC. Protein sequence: CAISASGGGYNEQFF.

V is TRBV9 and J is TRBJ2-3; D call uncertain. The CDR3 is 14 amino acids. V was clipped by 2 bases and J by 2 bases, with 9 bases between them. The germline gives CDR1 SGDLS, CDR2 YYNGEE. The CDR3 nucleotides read TGTGCCAGCAGCGTTAGACTGAACACAGATACGCAGTATTTT. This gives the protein CASSVRLNTDTQYF.

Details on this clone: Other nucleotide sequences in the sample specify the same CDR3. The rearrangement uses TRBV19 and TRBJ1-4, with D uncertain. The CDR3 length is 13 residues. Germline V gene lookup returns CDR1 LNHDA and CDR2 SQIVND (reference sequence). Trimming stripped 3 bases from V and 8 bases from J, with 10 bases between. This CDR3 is CASSMNDREKLFF. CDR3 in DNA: TGTGCCAGTAGTATGAATGATAGAGAAAAACTGTTTTTT. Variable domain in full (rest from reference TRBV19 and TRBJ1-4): DGGITQSPKYLFRKEGQNVTLSCEQNLNHDAMYWYRQDPGQGLRLIYYSQIVNDFQKGDIAEGYSVSREKKESFPLTVTSAQKNPTAFYLCASSMNDREKLFFGSGTQLSVL.

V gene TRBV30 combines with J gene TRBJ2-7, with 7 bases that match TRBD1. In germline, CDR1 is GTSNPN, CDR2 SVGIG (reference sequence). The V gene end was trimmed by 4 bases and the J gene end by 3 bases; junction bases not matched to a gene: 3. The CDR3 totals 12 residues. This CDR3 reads CAWTDRVYEQYF. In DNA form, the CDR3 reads TGTGCCTGGACCGACAGGGTCTACGAGCAGTACTTC.

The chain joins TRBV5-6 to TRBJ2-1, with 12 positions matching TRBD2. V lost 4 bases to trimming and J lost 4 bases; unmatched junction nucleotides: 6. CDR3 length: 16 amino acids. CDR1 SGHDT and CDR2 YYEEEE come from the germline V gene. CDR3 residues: CASSTSLAGGYNEQFF. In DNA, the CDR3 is TGTGCCAGCAGCACCTCCCTAGCGGGAGGGTACAATGAGCAGTTCTTC.

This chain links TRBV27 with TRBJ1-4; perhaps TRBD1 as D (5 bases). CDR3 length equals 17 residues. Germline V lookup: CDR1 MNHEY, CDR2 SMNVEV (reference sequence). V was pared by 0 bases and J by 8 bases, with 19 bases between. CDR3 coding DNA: TGTGCCAGCAGTTTATCCCCACTCCGGGACTTAGGGGAAAAACTGTTTTTT. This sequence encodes CASSLSPLRDLGEKLFF. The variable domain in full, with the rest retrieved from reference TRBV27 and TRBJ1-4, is EAQVTQNPRYLITVTGKKLTVTCSQNMNHEYMSWYRQDPGLGLRQIYYSMNVEVTDKGDVPEGYKVSRKEKRNFPLILESPSPNQTSLYFCASSLSPLRDLGEKLFFGSGTQLSVL.

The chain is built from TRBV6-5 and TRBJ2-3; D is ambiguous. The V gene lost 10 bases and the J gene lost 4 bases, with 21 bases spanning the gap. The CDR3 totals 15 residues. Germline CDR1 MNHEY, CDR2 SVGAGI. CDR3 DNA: TGTGCCACCCGAGTAGGGCCCTCAACAGCAGATACGCAGTATTTT. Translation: CATRVGPSTADTQYF.

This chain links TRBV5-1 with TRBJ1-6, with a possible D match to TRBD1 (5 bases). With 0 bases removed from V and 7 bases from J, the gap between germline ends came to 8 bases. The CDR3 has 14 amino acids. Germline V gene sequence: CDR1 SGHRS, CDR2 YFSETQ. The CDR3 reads CASSLEWGNSPLHF. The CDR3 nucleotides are TGCGCCAGCAGCTTGGAGTGGGGGAATTCACCCCTCCACTTT.

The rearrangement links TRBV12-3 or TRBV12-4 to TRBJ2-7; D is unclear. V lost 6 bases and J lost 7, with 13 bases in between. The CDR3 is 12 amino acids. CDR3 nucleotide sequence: TGTGCCAGCAGGAATTCCCAGGCGGAGCAGTACTTC. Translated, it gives CASRNSQAEQYF.

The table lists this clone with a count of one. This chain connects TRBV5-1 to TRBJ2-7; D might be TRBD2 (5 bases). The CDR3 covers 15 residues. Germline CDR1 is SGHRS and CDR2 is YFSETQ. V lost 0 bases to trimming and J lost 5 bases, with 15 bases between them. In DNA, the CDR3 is TGCGCCAGCAGCTTGGACGGGGTCCACCCCGACGAGCAGTACTTC. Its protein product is CASSLDGVHPDEQYF.

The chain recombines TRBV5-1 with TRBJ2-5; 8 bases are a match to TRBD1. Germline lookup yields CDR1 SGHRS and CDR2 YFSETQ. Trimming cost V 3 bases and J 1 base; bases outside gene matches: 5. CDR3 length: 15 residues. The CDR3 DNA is TGCGCCAGCAGCTCCGGGACAGGCCCCCAAGAGACCCAGTACTTC. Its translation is CASSSGTGPQETQYF.

Here the CDR3 DNA reads TGCGCCAGCAGCCGGGGGTTGGCAACAGATACGCAGTATTTT. Its translation: CASSRGLATDTQYF. The gene calls are TRBV5-1 and TRBJ2-3; maybe TRBD2 (6 bases). CDR1 is SGHRS, CDR2 YFSETQ, per germline. V was clipped by 4 bases and J by 3 bases, with 12 bases between them. The CDR3 is 14 amino acids.

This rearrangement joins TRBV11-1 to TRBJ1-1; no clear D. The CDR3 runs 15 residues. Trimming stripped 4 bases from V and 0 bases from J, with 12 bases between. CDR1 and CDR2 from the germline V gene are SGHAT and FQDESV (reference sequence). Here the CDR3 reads CASSSSATLNTEAFF. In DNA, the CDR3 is TGTGCCAGCAGCTCCTCAGCCACTTTGAACACTGAAGCTTTCTTT.

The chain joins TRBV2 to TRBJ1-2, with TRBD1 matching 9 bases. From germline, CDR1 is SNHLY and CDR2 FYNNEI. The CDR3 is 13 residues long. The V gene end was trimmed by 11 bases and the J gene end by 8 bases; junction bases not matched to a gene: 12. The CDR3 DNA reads TGTGCCGGACGGACAGGGGAGGTAGTAGGCTACACCTTC. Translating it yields CAGRTGEVVGYTF.

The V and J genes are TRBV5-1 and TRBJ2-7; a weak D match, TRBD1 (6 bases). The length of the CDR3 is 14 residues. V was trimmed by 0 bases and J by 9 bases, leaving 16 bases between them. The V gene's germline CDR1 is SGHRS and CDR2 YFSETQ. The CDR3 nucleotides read TGCGCCAGCAGCTTGGAGGGGGACCCCCTCGCGCAGTACTTC. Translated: CASSLEGDPLAQYF.